This T cell receptor beta chain was identified in a study of cytomegalovirus exposure and HLA in healthy donors. Study conclusions and caveats: In a later analysis, an Asian-associated ancestry cluster reportedly showed fewer N-insertions than the approximately 700-donor mean.

Concerning this clone: Antigen: not known.

60 Vbeta and 13 Jbeta primers were used in PCR. Measured with immunoSEQ multiplex PCR; TCRdb has only the in-frame clones, and not every one. This sample has around 100,000 clones, with around 80% found just once. The specimen sequenced was PBMCs. This clonotype was sampled from a woman between 35 and 50 years old in good health and CMV-seronegative.

CDR3 coding DNA: TGTGCCAGCAGCCCAACCGAACAGGGTAGGTCCTACAATGAGCAGTTCTTC. Its translation: CASSPTEQGRSYNEQFF. The genes are TRBV9 and TRBJ2-1, with a possible D match to TRBD1 (6 bases). Trimming pared 4 bases from V and 1 base from J, leaving 18 bases between. The germline V gene has CDR1 SGDLS and CDR2 YYNGEE. The CDR3 has 17 amino acids. Drawing the rest from reference TRBV9 and TRBJ2-1, the complete variable domain is DSGVTQTPKHLITATGQRVTLRCSPRSGDLSVYWYQQSLDQGLQFLIQYYNGEERAKGNILERFSAQQFPDLHSELNLSSLELGDSALYFCASSPTEQGRSYNEQFFGPGTRLTVL.